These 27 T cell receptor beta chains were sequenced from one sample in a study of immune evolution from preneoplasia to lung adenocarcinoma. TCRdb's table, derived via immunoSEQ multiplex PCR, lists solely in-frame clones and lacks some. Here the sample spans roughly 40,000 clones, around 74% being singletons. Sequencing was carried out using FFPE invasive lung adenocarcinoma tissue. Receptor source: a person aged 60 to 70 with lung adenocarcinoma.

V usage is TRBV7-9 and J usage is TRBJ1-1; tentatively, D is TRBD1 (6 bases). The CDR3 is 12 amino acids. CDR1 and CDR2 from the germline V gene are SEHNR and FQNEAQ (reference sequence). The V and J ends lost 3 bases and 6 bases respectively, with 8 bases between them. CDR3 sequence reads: CASSLDRPEAFF. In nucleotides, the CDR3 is TGTGCCAGCAGCTTGGACAGACCTGAAGCTTTCTTT. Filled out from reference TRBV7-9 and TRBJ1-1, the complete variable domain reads DTGVSQNPRHKITKRGQNVTFRCDPISEHNRLYWYRQTLGQGPEFLTYFQNEAQLEKSRLLSDRFSAERPKGSFSTLEIQRTEQGDSAMYLCASSLDRPEAFFGQGTRLTVV.

The CDR3 spells CASRTGTTSTDTQYF. The DNA for the CDR3 is TGTGCCAGCAGGACCGGGACAACTAGCACAGATACGCAGTATTTT. The V call is TRBV2, the J call TRBJ2-3; TRBD1 is a possible D gene (6 bases). Germline V gives CDR1 SNHLY, CDR2 FYNNEI. V lost 6 bases and J 0 bases, leaving 13 bases between the germline ends. The CDR3 has 15 residues.

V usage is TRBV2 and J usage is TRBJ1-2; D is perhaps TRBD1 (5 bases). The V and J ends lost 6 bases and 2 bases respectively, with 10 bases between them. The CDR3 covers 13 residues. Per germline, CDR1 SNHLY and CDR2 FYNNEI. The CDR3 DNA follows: TGTGCCAGCAGGAGGGACGGGAACTATGGCTACACCTTC. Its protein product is CASRRDGNYGYTF.

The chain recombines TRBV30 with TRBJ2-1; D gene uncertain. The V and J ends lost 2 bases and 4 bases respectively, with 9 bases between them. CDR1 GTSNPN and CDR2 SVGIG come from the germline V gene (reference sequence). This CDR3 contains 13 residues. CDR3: CAWSYGDYNEQFF. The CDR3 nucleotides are TGTGCCTGGAGTTATGGGGATTACAATGAGCAGTTCTTC.

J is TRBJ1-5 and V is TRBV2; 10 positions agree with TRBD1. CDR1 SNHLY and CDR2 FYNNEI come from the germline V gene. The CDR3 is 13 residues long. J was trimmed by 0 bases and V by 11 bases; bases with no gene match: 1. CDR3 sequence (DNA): TGTGCCGGACAGGGGGATAGCAATCAGCCCCAGCATTTT. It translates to CAGQGDSNQPQHF.

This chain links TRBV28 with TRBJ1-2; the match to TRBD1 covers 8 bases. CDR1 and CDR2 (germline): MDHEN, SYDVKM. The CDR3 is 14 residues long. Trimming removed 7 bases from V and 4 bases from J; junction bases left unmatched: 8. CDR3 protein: CASITGGELYGYTF. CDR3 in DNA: TGTGCCAGCATAACAGGGGGTGAGCTCTATGGCTACACCTTC.

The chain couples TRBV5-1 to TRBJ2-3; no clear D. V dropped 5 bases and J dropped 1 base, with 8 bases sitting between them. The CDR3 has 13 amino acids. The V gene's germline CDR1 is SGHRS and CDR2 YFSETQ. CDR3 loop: CASSRERTDTQYF. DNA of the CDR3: TGCGCCAGCAGTAGAGAACGCACAGATACGCAGTATTTT.

The DNA for the CDR3 is TGTGCCAGTAGTATTATAGGGACCAGGAACACTGAAGCTTTCTTT. Translation: CASSIIGTRNTEAFF. The rearrangement links TRBV19 to TRBJ1-1, with a weak D call TRBD1 (5 bases). Germline V gives CDR1 LNHDA, CDR2 SQIVND (reference sequence). The ends were cut back, 3 bases at V and 1 base at J, with 12 bases in the middle. The CDR3 extends over 15 amino acids.

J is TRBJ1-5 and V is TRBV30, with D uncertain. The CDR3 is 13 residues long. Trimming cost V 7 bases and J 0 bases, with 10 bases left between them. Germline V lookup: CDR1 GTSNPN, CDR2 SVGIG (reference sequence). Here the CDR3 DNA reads TGTGCCTTACAGAGAGATAGCAATCAGCCCCAGCATTTT. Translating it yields CALQRDSNQPQHF.

Here the CDR3 DNA reads TGTGCCAGCCTCTCTCAAGGCTACGAGCAGTACTTC. As protein: CASLSQGYEQYF. V is TRBV27 and J is TRBJ2-7; no reliable D call. V lost 8 bases and J lost 3, with 11 bases in between. Germline-derived CDR1 and CDR2 are MNHEY and SMNVEV (reference sequence). The CDR3 length is 12 residues.

CDR3 sequence reads: CASSRAGAEQPQHF. CDR3 sequence (DNA): TGTGCCAGCTCACGTGCGGGGGCTGAGCAGCCCCAGCATTTT. The chain links TRBV18 to TRBJ1-5; TRBD1 is a possible D gene (6 bases). Trimming stripped 4 bases from V and 7 bases from J, with 14 bases between. Germline assignment: CDR1 KGHSH and CDR2 LQKENI. The CDR3 contains 14 residues.

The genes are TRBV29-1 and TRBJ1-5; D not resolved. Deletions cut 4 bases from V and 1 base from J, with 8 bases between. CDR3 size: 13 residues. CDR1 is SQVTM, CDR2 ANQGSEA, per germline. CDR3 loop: CSVGLRSNQPQHF. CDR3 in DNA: TGCAGCGTTGGACTTCGCAGCAATCAGCCCCAGCATTTT.

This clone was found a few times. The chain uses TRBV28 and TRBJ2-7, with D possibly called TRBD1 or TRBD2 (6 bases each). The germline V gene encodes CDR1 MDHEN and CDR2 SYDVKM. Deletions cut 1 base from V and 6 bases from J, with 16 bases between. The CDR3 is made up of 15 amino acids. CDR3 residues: CASSLSAQGGSEQYF. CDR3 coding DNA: TGTGCCAGCAGTTTATCGGCCCAAGGGGGGAGCGAGCAGTACTTC. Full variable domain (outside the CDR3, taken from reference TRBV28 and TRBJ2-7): DVKVTQSSRYLVKRTGEKVFLECVQDMDHENMFWYRQDPGLGLRLIYFSYDVKMKEKGDIPEGYSVSREKKERFSLILESASTNQTSMYLCASSLSAQGGSEQYFGPGTRLTVT.

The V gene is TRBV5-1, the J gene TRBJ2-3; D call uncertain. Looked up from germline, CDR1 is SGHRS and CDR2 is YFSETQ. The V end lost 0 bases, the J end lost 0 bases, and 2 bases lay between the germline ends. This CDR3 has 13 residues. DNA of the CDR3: TGCGCCAGCAGCTTGGGTAGCACAGATACGCAGTATTTT. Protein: CASSLGSTDTQYF.

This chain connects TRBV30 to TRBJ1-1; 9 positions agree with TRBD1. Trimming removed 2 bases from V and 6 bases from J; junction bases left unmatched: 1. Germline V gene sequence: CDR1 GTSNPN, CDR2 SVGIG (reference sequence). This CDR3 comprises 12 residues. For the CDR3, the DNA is TGTGCCTGGAGTAGACAGGGGGCTGAAGCTTTCTTT. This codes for CAWSRQGAEAFF.

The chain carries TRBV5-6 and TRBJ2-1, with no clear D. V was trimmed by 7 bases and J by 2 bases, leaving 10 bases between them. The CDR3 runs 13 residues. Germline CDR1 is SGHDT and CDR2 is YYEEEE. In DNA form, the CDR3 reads TGTGCCAGCCGAAGCGTTACCTACAATGAGCAGTTCTTC. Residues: CASRSVTYNEQFF.

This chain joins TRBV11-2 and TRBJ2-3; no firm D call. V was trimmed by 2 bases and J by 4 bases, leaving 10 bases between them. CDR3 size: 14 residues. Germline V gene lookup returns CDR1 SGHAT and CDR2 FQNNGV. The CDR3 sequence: CASSLFRGADTQYF. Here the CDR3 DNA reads TGTGCCAGCAGCTTATTCCGTGGGGCAGATACGCAGTATTTT.

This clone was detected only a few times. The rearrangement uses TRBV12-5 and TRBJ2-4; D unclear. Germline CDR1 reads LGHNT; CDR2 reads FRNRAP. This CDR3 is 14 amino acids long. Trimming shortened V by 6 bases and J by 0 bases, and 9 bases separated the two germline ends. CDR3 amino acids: CASGVSAAKNIQYF. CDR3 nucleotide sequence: TGTGCTAGTGGGGTATCGGCAGCCAAAAACATTCAGTACTTC.

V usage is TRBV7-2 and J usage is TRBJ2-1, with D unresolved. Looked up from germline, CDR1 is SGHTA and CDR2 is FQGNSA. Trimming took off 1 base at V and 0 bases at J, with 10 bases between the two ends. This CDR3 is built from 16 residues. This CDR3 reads CASSLDAHLSYNEQFF. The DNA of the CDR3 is TGTGCCAGCAGCTTAGACGCCCACCTCTCCTACAATGAGCAGTTCTTC.

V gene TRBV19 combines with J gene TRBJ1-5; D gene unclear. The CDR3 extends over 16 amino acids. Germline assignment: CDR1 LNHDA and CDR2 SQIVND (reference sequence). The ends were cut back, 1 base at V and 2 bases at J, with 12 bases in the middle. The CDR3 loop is CASSIVGRAGNQPQHF. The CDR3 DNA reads TGTGCCAGTAGTATAGTTGGGAGGGCGGGCAATCAGCCCCAGCATTTT.

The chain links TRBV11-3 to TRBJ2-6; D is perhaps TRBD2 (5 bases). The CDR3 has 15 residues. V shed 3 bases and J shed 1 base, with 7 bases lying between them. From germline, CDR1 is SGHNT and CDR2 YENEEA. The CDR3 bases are TGTGCCAGCAGCTTGCCGGGATCTGGGGCCAACGTCCTGACTTTC. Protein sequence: CASSLPGSGANVLTF. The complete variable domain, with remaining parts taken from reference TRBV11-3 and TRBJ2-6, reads EAGVVQSPRYKIIEKKQPVAFWCNPISGHNTLYWYLQNLGQGPELLIRYENEEAVDDSQLPKDRFSAERLKGVDSTLKIQPAELGDSAVYLCASSLPGSGANVLTFGAGSRLTVL.

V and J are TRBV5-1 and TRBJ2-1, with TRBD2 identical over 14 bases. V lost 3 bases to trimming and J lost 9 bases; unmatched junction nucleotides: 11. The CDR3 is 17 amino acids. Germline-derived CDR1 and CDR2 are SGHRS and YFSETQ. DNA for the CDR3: TGCGCCAGCAGCTCCTCCGGGACTAGCGGGAGAATCGGTGAGCAGTTCTTC. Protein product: CASSSSGTSGRIGEQFF.

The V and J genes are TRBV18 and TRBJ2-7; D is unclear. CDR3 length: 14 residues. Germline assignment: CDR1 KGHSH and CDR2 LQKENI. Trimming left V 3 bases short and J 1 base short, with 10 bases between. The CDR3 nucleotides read TGTGCCAGCTCACCCGCGGACGGATCCTACGAGCAGTACTTC. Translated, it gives CASSPADGSYEQYF.

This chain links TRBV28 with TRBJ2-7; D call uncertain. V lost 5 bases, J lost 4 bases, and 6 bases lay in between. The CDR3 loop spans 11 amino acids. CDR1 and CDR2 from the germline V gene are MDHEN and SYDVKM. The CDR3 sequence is CASSLLYEQYF. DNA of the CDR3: TGTGCCAGCAGTCTCCTTTACGAGCAGTACTTC.

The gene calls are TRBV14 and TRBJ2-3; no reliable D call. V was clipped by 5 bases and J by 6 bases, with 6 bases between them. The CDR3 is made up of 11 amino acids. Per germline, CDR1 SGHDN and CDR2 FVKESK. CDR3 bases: TGTGCCAGCAGCGTGAGGGATACGCAGTATTTT. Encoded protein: CASSVRDTQYF.

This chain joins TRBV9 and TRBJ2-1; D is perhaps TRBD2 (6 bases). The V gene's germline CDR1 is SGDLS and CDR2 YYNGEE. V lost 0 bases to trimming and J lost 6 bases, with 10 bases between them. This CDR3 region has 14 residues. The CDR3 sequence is CASSVGTTANEQFF. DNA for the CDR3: TGTGCCAGCAGCGTAGGGACTACCGCCAATGAGCAGTTCTTC.

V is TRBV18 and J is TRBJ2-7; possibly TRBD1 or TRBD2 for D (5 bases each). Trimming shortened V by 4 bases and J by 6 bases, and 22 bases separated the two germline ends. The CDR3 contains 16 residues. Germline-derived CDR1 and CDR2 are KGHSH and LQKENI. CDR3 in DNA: TGTGCCAGCTCACGCAATTCCGGGACGCTCGAGGGCGAGCAGTACTTC. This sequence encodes CASSRNSGTLEGEQYF.